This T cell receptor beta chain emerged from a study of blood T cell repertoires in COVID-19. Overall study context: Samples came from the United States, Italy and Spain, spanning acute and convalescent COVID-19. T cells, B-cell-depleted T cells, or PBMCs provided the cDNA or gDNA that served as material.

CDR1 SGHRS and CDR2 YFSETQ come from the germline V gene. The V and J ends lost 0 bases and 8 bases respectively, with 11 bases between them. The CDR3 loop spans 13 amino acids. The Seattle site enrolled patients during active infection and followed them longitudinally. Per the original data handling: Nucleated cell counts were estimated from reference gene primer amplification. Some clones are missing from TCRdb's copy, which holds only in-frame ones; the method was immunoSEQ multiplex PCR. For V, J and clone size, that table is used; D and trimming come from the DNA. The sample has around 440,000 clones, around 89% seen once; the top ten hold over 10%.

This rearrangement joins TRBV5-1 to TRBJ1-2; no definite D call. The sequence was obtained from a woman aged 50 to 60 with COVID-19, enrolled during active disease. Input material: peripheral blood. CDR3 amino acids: CASSLGGIPGYTF. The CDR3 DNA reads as TGCGCCAGCAGCTTGGGAGGGATACCGGGCTACACCTTC.